The 26 T cell receptor beta chains given below trace back to one sample, sequenced in a study of blood T cell repertoires in COVID-19. Profiled with immunoSEQ multiplex PCR; TCRdb holds only in-frame clones, not every one. Seen here are around 300,000 clones, around 87% observed once, and the top ten hold approximately 5%. Input material: PBMCs or T cells enriched from blood (not recorded which). These receptors were obtained from a woman aged 25 to 39 who had recovered from COVID-19.

The chain carries TRBV19 and TRBJ1-1; D is undetermined. Germline lookup yields CDR1 LNHDA and CDR2 SQIVND (reference sequence). The CDR3 spans 15 residues. The ends were cut back, 4 bases at V and 0 bases at J, with 12 bases in the middle. CDR3 sequence (DNA): TGTGCCAGTAGTACGCTTCCTAAACTGAACACTGAAGCTTTCTTT. Residues: CASSTLPKLNTEAFF.

DNA of the CDR3: TGCGCCAGCAGCCAAGAAAGGCGGGGGAACACTGAAGCTTTCTTT. It translates to CASSQERRGNTEAFF. This sequence joins TRBV4-3 and TRBJ1-1, with D unclear. The CDR3 runs to 15 residues. Trimming took off 0 bases at V and 1 base at J, with 9 bases between the two ends. Germline assignment: CDR1 LGHNA and CDR2 YSLEER.

This chain links TRBV5-1 with TRBJ1-1, with 8 bases matching TRBD1. The CDR3 is 14 residues long. V lost 5 bases and J lost 2; bases outside the gene matches: 5. CDR1 SGHRS and CDR2 YFSETQ come from the germline V gene. The CDR3 bases are TGCGCCAGCAGAGTAGGGACAGGAAACACTGAAGCTTTCTTT. Translation gives CASRVGTGNTEAFF.

This chain joins TRBV19 and TRBJ1-5; D might be TRBD1 (6 bases). From germline, CDR1 is LNHDA and CDR2 SQIVND (reference sequence). Trimming shortened V by 3 bases and J by 1 base, and 10 bases separated the two germline ends. The CDR3 contains 15 residues. CDR3 loop: CASSILTGSNQPQHF. The CDR3 bases are TGTGCCAGTAGTATTTTGACAGGCAGCAATCAGCCCCAGCATTTT. The full variable domain, completed using reference TRBV19 and TRBJ1-5, is DGGITQSPKYLFRKEGQNVTLSCEQNLNHDAMYWYRQDPGQGLRLIYYSQIVNDFQKGDIAEGYSVSREKKESFPLTVTSAQKNPTAFYLCASSILTGSNQPQHFGDGTRLSIL.

A single count supports this clone. The V call is TRBV10-1, the J call TRBJ1-6; 8 positions agree with TRBD1. The CDR3 extends over 16 amino acids. The J segment lost 7 bases and the V segment lost 0 bases, leaving 5 bases of the junction unmatched. Per the germline V gene, CDR1 is WNHNN and CDR2 is SYGVQD (reference sequence). The CDR3 here is CASSESKSGGNSPLHF. The CDR3 bases are TGCGCCAGCAGTGAGTCGAAGTCAGGGGGCAATTCACCCCTCCACTTT.

The chain joins TRBV27 to TRBJ1-4; 9 bases match TRBD1. Germline values: CDR1 MNHEY, CDR2 SMNVEV (reference sequence). CDR3 length: 16 residues. V trimming: 4 bases; J trimming: 4 bases; junction bases outside the gene matches: 7. The CDR3 DNA follows: TGTGCCAGCAGTTCCCGACGGGGACAGGGTAATGAAAAACTGTTTTTT. Its protein is CASSSRRGQGNEKLFF. The full variable domain, its missing parts supplied by reference TRBV27 and TRBJ1-4, is EAQVTQNPRYLITVTGKKLTVTCSQNMNHEYMSWYRQDPGLGLRQIYYSMNVEVTDKGDVPEGYKVSRKEKRNFPLILESPSPNQTSLYFCASSSRRGQGNEKLFFGSGTQLSVL.

The genes are TRBV19 and TRBJ2-1, with 7 bases that match TRBD1. CDR3 length equals 16 residues. Germline CDR1 LNHDA, CDR2 SQIVND (reference sequence). Trimming cost V 3 bases and J 1 base; bases outside gene matches: 6. CDR3: CASSIQGGGSYNEQFF. In DNA form, the CDR3 reads TGTGCCAGTAGTATCCAAGGGGGCGGGTCCTACAATGAGCAGTTCTTC.

The gene calls are TRBV6-5 and TRBJ2-5; the D gene is possibly TRBD2 (7 bases). This CDR3 contains 15 residues. Trimming shortened V by 5 bases and J by 4 bases, and 17 bases separated the two germline ends. Germline CDR1 reads MNHEY; CDR2 reads SVGAGI. CDR3 in amino acids: CASSTDFGGAETQYF. CDR3 nucleotide sequence: TGTGCCAGCAGTACCGATTTTGGGGGGGCAGAGACCCAGTACTTC.

The chain is built from TRBV5-8 and TRBJ2-1; tentatively, D is TRBD2 (6 bases). Germline V gene data show CDR1 as SGHTS and CDR2 as YDEGEE. The CDR3 spans 15 residues. Trimming shortened V by 4 bases and J by 4 bases, and 15 bases separated the two germline ends. The CDR3 bases are TGTGCCAGCAGCCCGGGGACTGCGGTGTACAATGAGCAGTTCTTC. It codes for CASSPGTAVYNEQFF.

The chain carries TRBV19 and TRBJ1-6; D may be TRBD1 (6 bases). The CDR3 covers 16 residues. Germline V gives CDR1 LNHDA, CDR2 SQIVND (reference sequence). V was pared by 4 bases and J by 5 bases, with 15 bases between. DNA of the CDR3: TGTGCCAGTAGTACGCCAACAGGGCGGGATAATTCACCCCTCCACTTT. This encodes CASSTPTGRDNSPLHF.

This sequence joins TRBV19 and TRBJ2-1; TRBD2 agrees at 8 bases. The germline V gene encodes CDR1 LNHDA and CDR2 SQIVND (reference sequence). The CDR3 spans 15 residues. Losses at the gene ends were 2 bases for V and 6 bases for J; bases not matched to a gene: 6. The CDR3 spells CASSILAGTANEQFF. The CDR3, as DNA: TGTGCCAGTAGTATACTAGCGGGTACCGCCAATGAGCAGTTCTTC.

CDR3 bases: TGTGCCAGCAGCTTTCGGACAGGGAATGGCTACACCTTC. As protein: CASSFRTGNGYTF. The rearrangement links TRBV7-9 to TRBJ1-2; 8 positions agree with TRBD1. Germline V gene sequence: CDR1 SEHNR, CDR2 FQNEAQ (reference sequence). The CDR3 covers 13 residues. Trimming took 3 bases from V and 6 from J; bases not matched to a gene: 3.

This chain uses TRBV27 with TRBJ2-4; unclear D gene. V was trimmed by 4 bases and J by 1 base, leaving 14 bases between them. CDR3 length: 16 amino acids. Germline CDR1 MNHEY, CDR2 SMNVEV (reference sequence). The CDR3 DNA reads as TGTGCCAGCAGTTCCCTGACCGGCAGGGCCAAAAACATTCAGTACTTC. Translated: CASSSLTGRAKNIQYF.

The chain recombines TRBV5-1 with TRBJ1-5; D gene unclear. The CDR3 spans 13 residues. Trimming removed 4 bases at V and 10 bases at J, with 15 bases between. Per the germline V gene, CDR1 is SGHRS and CDR2 is YFSETQ. The CDR3 here is CASSVDVHTPQHF. The CDR3 coding sequence is TGCGCCAGCAGCGTGGACGTCCATACACCCCAGCATTTT.

The rearrangement uses TRBV19 and TRBJ1-2, with 8 bases fitting TRBD1. CDR1 and CDR2 from the germline V gene are LNHDA and SQIVND (reference sequence). CDR3 length: 15 residues. J gave up 4 bases and V 4 bases, and 8 bases lay outside the gene matches. CDR3: CASSRGQGGLYGYTF. The CDR3 DNA is TGTGCCAGTAGTAGAGGACAGGGAGGACTCTATGGCTACACCTTC. The full variable domain, completed using reference TRBV19 and TRBJ1-2, is DGGITQSPKYLFRKEGQNVTLSCEQNLNHDAMYWYRQDPGQGLRLIYYSQIVNDFQKGDIAEGYSVSREKKESFPLTVTSAQKNPTAFYLCASSRGQGGLYGYTFGSGTRLTVV.

This clone was detected a few times. The gene calls are TRBV5-4 and TRBJ1-2; D possibly corresponds to TRBD1 (6 bases). Germline V gene lookup returns CDR1 SGHNT and CDR2 YYREEE (reference sequence). The CDR3 runs 14 residues. Trimming removed 5 bases at V and 2 bases at J, with 13 bases between. The CDR3 loop is CASSSGQRNYGYTF. CDR3 DNA: TGTGCCAGCAGTTCCGGACAGAGAAACTATGGCTACACCTTC.

This clone was detected once. The chain has TRBV6-5 and TRBJ1-1; no firm D call. Trimming shortened V by 2 bases and J by 0 bases, and 4 bases separated the two germline ends. Germline V CDR1 and CDR2: MNHEY, SVGAGI. CDR3 size: 13 residues. DNA for the CDR3: TGTGCCAGCAGTTACAGCCTGAACACTGAAGCTTTCTTT. It specifies CASSYSLNTEAFF.

A word on this clone: Other DNA sequences in the same sample also yield this CDR3. The V and J genes are TRBV6-5 and TRBJ1-5; no reliable D call. This CDR3 has 14 amino acids. Germline CDR1 reads MNHEY; CDR2 reads SVGAGI. V lost 5 bases to trimming and J lost 2 bases, with 10 bases between them. The CDR3 DNA reads TGTGCCAGCAGTCCCAGAGGAGGCAATCAGCCCCAGCATTTT. Its protein is CASSPRGGNQPQHF.

The chain is built from TRBV18 and TRBJ1-1, with unresolved D. Germline CDR1 and CDR2: KGHSH and LQKENI. Trimming took 1 base from V and 0 from J, leaving 18 bases between them. This CDR3 comprises 18 residues. The DNA for the CDR3 is TGTGCCAGCTCACCACTAGCTTCCTCTCTCTTTATGAACACTGAAGCTTTCTTT. Translated, it gives CASSPLASSLFMNTEAFF.

Worth noting for this clone: Within the sample, other DNA sequences also encode this same CDR3. The chain combines TRBV27 with TRBJ2-3, with a tentative D call TRBD1 (6 bases). Trimming stripped 3 bases from V and 6 bases from J, with 10 bases between. The CDR3 totals 13 residues. Germline lookup yields CDR1 MNHEY and CDR2 SMNVEV (reference sequence). DNA of the CDR3: TGTGCCAGCAGTTTGAGGGGGTCGGATACGCAGTATTTT. Amino acids: CASSLRGSDTQYF.

This clone was seen only a few times. The chain is built from TRBV3-1 (or the pseudogene TRBV3-2) and TRBJ1-1; the D gene is possibly TRBD1 (5 bases). The CDR3 totals 14 residues. V gave up 5 bases and J gave up 6 bases, with 16 bases separating them. Germline assignment: CDR1 LGHDT and CDR2 YNNKEL (reference sequence). CDR3 residues: CASSRGPDIPEAFF. Written as DNA, the CDR3 is TGTGCCAGCAGCAGGGGCCCCGACATTCCTGAAGCTTTCTTT.

CDR3 sequence reads: CASSRQGASYEQYF. The CDR3, as DNA: TGTGCCAGTAGTAGGCAGGGGGCCTCCTACGAGCAGTACTTC. The rearrangement joins TRBV19 to TRBJ2-7; 8 bases match TRBD1. This CDR3 region has 14 residues. Germline-derived CDR1 and CDR2 are LNHDA and SQIVND (reference sequence). Trimming removed 4 bases from V and 0 bases from J; junction bases left unmatched: 2.

The genes are TRBV9 and TRBJ2-3; TRBD1 agrees at 9 bases. This CDR3 is 15 amino acids long. The V segment lost 2 bases and the J segment 6 bases; nucleotides outside the gene matches: 7. Germline CDR1 reads SGDLS; CDR2 reads YYNGEE. The CDR3 nucleotides read TGTGCCAGCAGCGTGCTGGGACAGGGTTGGGATACGCAGTATTTT. This sequence encodes CASSVLGQGWDTQYF.

V is TRBV4-1 and J is TRBJ2-7, with D unresolved. The CDR3 runs 14 residues. Between the trimmed V and J ends, which lost 0 bases and 2 bases, there was a span of 8 bases. Germline V lookup: CDR1 MGHRA, CDR2 YSYEKL. The CDR3, as DNA: TGCGCCAGCAGCCAAGAGAACAGAGCCTACGAGCAGTACTTC. Amino acid sequence: CASSQENRAYEQYF.

The chain employs TRBV2 and TRBJ1-3; D remains unclear. The V gene lost 9 bases and the J gene lost 7 bases, with 16 bases spanning the gap. The CDR3 has 13 residues. Germline CDR1 reads SNHLY; CDR2 reads FYNNEI. The CDR3 DNA follows: TGTGCCAGGGACCAGGAGGAGGAGAACACCATATATTTT. It yields the protein CARDQEEENTIYF.

The J gene is TRBJ2-7, the V gene TRBV5-1; possible D gene TRBD1, 7 bases. The germline V gene encodes CDR1 SGHRS and CDR2 YFSETQ. V shed 0 bases and J shed 1 base, with 11 bases lying between them. CDR3 size: 15 residues. In nucleotides, the CDR3 is TGCGCCAGCAGCTTGGTATCAGGGGGGTCCTACGAGCAGTACTTC. It specifies CASSLVSGGSYEQYF.